This TCR beta chain was retrieved from a study of T cell repertoires in cytomegalovirus infection (dated by TCRdb to between 2019 and 2020). For the wider study: The peptide stimulations were aimed at well-studied HLA-B-restricted epitopes as well as recently identified HLA-C-restricted CMV epitopes, whose presentation resists viral immunomodulation. Because public TCR beta signatures pointed to carriage of CMV infection together with the matching HLA type, the HLA type of each donor mattered for the analysis.

The investigation overall reported the following: In both this cohort and an independent roughly 350-donor cohort, the cumulative frequency of public TCR beta family members distinguished carriers of CMV infection plus the relevant HLA type. The ex vivo response was dominated by HLA-C-restricted CMV-specific TCR beta clonotypes, which also provided the single most frequent clonotype in two of eight donors.

The CDR3 sequence holds 13 residues, the cysteine and phenylalanine included. The sequence is cut down to CDR3 DNA, 39 bases in frame from base 1. CDR1 and CDR2, per the germline V gene (reference sequence), are LNHDA and SQIVND. Compared with germline, V lacks 3 bases and J lacks 6 bases; bases without a gene match: 2. For sequencing, an Illumina HiSeq 1500 was employed. TCRdb reprocessed the public reads (quality trimming at Q25 with fastp, clone calling with MiXCR) and kept in-frame beta chains. Here each entry gathers all rows of one CDR3 protein and keeps the most common genes and DNA. For this sample the table gives about 920,000 distinct CDR3 sequences, of which around 29% were detected only once. The ten biggest clones cover about an eighth of the sample. The sample holds many counts of this clonotype. There is no known antigen for this receptor. Base-call qualities are not available, and no considerably larger clone is one nucleotide away.

Read against the paper, the sample's treatment or condition label means: in vitro stimulation with specific CMV peptide epitopes to enrich CMV-specific T cells. This clonotype was obtained from a human donor in good health (CMV status not recorded). Some clones in this sample may be carry-over from other donors' samples. Sequenced material: cultured CD8+ T cells from PBMCs, taken from culture after CMV antigen stimulation. This sequence uses TRBV19 and TRBJ1-1, with 9 bases matching TRBD1. The CDR3 here reads CASSIHRGPEAFF. The DNA sequence reads TGTGCCAGTAGTATCCACAGGGGGCCTGAAGCTTTCTTT. The reference TRBV19 and TRBJ1-1 proteins fill in what lies around the CDR3, so the full variable domain reads DGGITQSPKYLFRKEGQNVTLSCEQNLNHDAMYWYRQDPGQGLRLIYYSQIVNDFQKGDIAEGYSVSREKKESFPLTVTSAQKNPTAFYLCASSIHRGPEAFFGQGTRLTVV.